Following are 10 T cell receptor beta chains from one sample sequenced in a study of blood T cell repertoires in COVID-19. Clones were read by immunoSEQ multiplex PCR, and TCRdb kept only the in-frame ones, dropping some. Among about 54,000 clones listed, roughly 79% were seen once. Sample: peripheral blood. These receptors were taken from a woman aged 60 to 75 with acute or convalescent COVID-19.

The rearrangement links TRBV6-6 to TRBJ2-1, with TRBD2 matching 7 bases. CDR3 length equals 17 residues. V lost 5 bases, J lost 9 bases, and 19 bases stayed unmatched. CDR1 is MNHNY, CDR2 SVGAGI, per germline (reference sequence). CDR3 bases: TGTGCCAGCAGTCACAAATTCCACCGGGTAGCGGGCTTTGAGCAGTTCTTC. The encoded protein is CASSHKFHRVAGFEQFF.

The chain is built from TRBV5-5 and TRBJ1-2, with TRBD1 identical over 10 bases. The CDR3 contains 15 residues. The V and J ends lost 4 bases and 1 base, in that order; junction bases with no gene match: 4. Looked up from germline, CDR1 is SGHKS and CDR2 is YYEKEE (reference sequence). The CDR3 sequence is CASSHGQGVNYGYTF. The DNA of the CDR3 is TGTGCCAGCAGCCATGGACAGGGGGTTAACTATGGCTACACCTTC. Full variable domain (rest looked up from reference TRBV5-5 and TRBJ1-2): DAGVTQSPTHLIKTRGQQVTLRCSPISGHKSVSWYQQVLGQGPQFIFQYYEKEERGRGNFPDRFSARQFPNYSSELNVNALLLGDSALYLCASSHGQGVNYGYTFGSGTRLTVV.

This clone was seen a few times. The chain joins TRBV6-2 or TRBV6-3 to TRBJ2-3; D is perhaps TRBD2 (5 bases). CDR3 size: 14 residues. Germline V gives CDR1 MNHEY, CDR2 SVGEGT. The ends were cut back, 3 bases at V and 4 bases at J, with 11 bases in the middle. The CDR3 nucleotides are TGTGCCAGCAGTTATGGGAGATCCTCAGATACGCAGTATTTT. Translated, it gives CASSYGRSSDTQYF.

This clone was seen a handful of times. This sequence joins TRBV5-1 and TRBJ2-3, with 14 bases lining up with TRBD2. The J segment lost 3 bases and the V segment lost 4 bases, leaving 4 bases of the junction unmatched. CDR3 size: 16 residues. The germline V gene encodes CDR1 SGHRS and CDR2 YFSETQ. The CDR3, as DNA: TGCGCCAGCAGCACGGGACTAGCGGGGGCAACAGATACGCAGTATTTT. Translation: CASSTGLAGATDTQYF.

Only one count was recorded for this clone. CDR3 residues: CASSRWGEQFF. The DNA for the CDR3 is TGTGCCAGTAGCAGATGGGGCGAGCAGTTCTTC. The chain recombines TRBV19 with TRBJ2-1, with a tentative D call TRBD1 (5 bases). The length of the CDR3 is 11 residues. The ends were cut back, 6 bases at V and 10 bases at J, with 10 bases in the middle. Germline CDR1 reads LNHDA; CDR2 reads SQIVND (reference sequence).

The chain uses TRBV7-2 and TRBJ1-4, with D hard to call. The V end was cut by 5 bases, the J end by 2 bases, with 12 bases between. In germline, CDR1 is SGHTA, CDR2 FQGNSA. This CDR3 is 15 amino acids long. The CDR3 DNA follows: TGTGCCAGCAGCCACGCAGGCAGGACTAATGAAAAACTGTTTTTT. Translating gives CASSHAGRTNEKLFF.

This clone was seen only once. The CDR3 here is CASRITGTNEQFF. The CDR3 DNA reads as TGTGCCAGCCGAATTACAGGGACCAATGAGCAGTTCTTC. The V and J genes are TRBV12-3 or TRBV12-4 and TRBJ2-1, with D possibly TRBD1 on 6 matching bases. The CDR3 totals 13 residues. The V gene lost 8 bases and the J gene lost 6 bases, with 14 bases spanning the gap.

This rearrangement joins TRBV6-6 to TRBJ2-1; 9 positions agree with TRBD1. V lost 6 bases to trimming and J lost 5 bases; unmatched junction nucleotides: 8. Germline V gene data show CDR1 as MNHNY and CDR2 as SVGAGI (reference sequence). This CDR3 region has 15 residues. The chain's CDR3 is CASSRPGQGNNEQFF. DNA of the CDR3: TGTGCCAGCAGCCGCCCGGGACAGGGTAACAATGAGCAGTTCTTC.

CDR3 protein: CASVSLNTGELFF. For the CDR3, the DNA is TGTGCCAGCGTATCCCTAAACACCGGGGAGCTGTTTTTT. V usage is TRBV6-6 and J usage is TRBJ2-2; D is ambiguous. The CDR3 covers 13 residues. Per germline, CDR1 MNHNY and CDR2 SVGAGI (reference sequence). Trimming shortened V by 8 bases and J by 2 bases, and 9 bases separated the two germline ends.

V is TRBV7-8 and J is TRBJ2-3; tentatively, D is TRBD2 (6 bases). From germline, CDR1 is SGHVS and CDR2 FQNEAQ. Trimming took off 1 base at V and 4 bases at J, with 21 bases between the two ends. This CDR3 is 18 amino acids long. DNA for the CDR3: TGTGCCAGCAGCTTAGGGTTTGGGGGGATCTACTCTGCAGATACGCAGTATTTT. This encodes CASSLGFGGIYSADTQYF.